This entry lists 18 T cell receptor beta chains sequenced from one sample in a study of T-cell memory formation after mild COVID-19. From the 5' RACE reads, TCRdb called clonotypes with MiXCR, one entry per CDR3 protein. The sample gives 400,000 to 550,000 distinct CDR3 sequences, roughly 25% of which show up once; approximately 12% is in the top ten. Source material: PBMCs or a T cell subset sorted from them (not recorded which). Receptors originate from an adult woman who had mild COVID-19 (a few samples of this study predate the infection). Cell type and time point are not known.

This chain joins TRBV29-1 and TRBJ2-7; TRBD1 agrees at 9 bases. CDR3 length equals 13 residues. In germline, CDR1 is SQVTM, CDR2 ANQGSEA. V shed 7 bases, J shed 3 bases, and the junction held 7 bases outside the gene matches. For the CDR3, the DNA is TGCAGCGCAACCGGGACAGGGAACTACGAGCAGTACTTC. It translates to CSATGTGNYEQYF.

This clonotype was picked up many times. V and J are TRBV12-3 or TRBV12-4 and TRBJ1-6; D is perhaps TRBD1 (6 bases). The CDR3 consists of 18 residues. Trimming pared 1 base from V and 3 bases from J, leaving 16 bases between. The CDR3 is CASSLVRGGAIYNSPLHF. Written as DNA, the CDR3 is TGTGCCAGCAGTTTAGTCCGAGGGGGGGCCATCTATAATTCACCCCTCCACTTT.

This clonotype was observed a few times. The chain uses TRBV11-2 and TRBJ2-5; 8 nucleotides agree with TRBD2. Per the germline V gene, CDR1 is SGHAT and CDR2 is FQNNGV. J was trimmed by 5 bases and V by 3 bases; bases with no gene match: 5. The CDR3 runs to 14 residues. CDR3 residues: CASSFRLAMETQYF. CDR3 DNA: TGTGCCAGCAGCTTTAGACTAGCGATGGAGACCCAGTACTTC.

This clonotype was seen a few times. The V call is TRBV20-1, the J call TRBJ2-3; tentative D call: TRBD2 (6 bases). Germline CDR1 reads DFQATT; CDR2 reads SNEGSKA (reference sequence). The CDR3 is 14 residues long. V was trimmed by 0 bases and J by 4 bases, leaving 11 bases between them. This CDR3 reads CSARDRGRSDTQYF. CDR3 bases: TGCAGTGCTAGAGATCGGGGGAGATCAGATACGCAGTATTTT.

The CDR3, as DNA: TGTGCCAGCAGCCAAGATTCTGGTCGAGGGGAGCTGTTTTTT. This translates into CASSQDSGRGELFF. This sequence joins TRBV3-1 and TRBJ2-2; D uncertain. This CDR3 region has 14 residues. Per the germline V gene, CDR1 is LGHDT and CDR2 is YNNKEL (reference sequence). V was pared by 0 bases and J by 8 bases, with 10 bases between.

The sample holds many counts of this clonotype. The rearrangement uses TRBV11-2 and TRBJ1-2; tentative D call: TRBD1 (6 bases). The CDR3 contains 13 residues. The V gene's germline CDR1 is SGHAT and CDR2 FQNNGV. Trimming shortened V by 3 bases and J by 3 bases, and 8 bases separated the two germline ends. For the CDR3, the DNA is TGTGCCAGCAGCTTGCAGGGGTACTATGGCTACACCTTC. It is translated as CASSLQGYYGYTF. The whole variable domain, remainder taken from reference TRBV11-2 and TRBJ1-2, is EAGVAQSPRYKIIEKRQSVAFWCNPISGHATLYWYQQILGQGPKLLIQFQNNGVVDDSQLPKDRFSAERLKGVDSTLKIQPAKLEDSAVYLCASSLQGYYGYTFGSGTRLTVV.

The chain recombines TRBV6-1 with TRBJ2-3, with TRBD1 matching 8 bases. The germline V gene encodes CDR1 MNHNS and CDR2 SASEGT. The V and J ends lost 3 bases and 3 bases, in that order; junction bases with no gene match: 5. The CDR3 runs to 15 residues. The CDR3 DNA follows: TGTGCCAGCAGTGATGGACAGGGTGGGACAGATACGCAGTATTTT. Protein: CASSDGQGGTDTQYF.

The rearrangement joins TRBV6-4 to TRBJ2-7, with D unresolved. The ends were cut back, 6 bases at V and 7 bases at J, with 7 bases in the middle. The CDR3 spans 10 residues. The germline CDR1 and CDR2 sequences are MRHNA and SNTAGT. Here the CDR3 DNA reads TGTGCCAGCAGGGTGCGGGAGCAGTACTTC. Encoded protein: CASRVREQYF.

The rearrangement uses TRBV13 and TRBJ2-7; D unresolved. Germline CDR1 is PRHDT and CDR2 is FYEKMQ (reference sequence). The V gene lost 3 bases and the J gene lost 1 base, with 13 bases spanning the gap. The CDR3 spans 15 residues. This CDR3 reads CASSLGAPPSYEQYF. In DNA form, the CDR3 reads TGTGCCAGCAGCTTGGGCGCGCCGCCGTCCTACGAGCAGTACTTC. The variable domain in full, with the rest retrieved from reference TRBV13 and TRBJ2-7, is AAGVIQSPRHLIKEKRETATLKCYPIPRHDTVYWYQQGPGQDPQFLISFYEKMQSDKGSIPDRFSAQQFSDYHSELNMSSLELGDSALYFCASSLGAPPSYEQYFGPGTRLTVT.

Regarding this clonotype: The junction departs from germline at one end; a sequencing error may be responsible. The V call is TRBV11-2, the J call TRBJ2-5, with D perhaps TRBD2 (6 bases). Germline V lookup: CDR1 SGHAT, CDR2 FQNNGV. The CDR3 consists of 18 residues. CDR3 region: CASRLSGLSGPKQGTQYF. CDR3 coding DNA: TGTGCCAGCAGACTAAGCGGACTATCGGGACCCAAGCAAGGGACCCAGTACTTC.

This clonotype has a count of ten or more. The chain employs TRBV4-2 and TRBJ2-7; 10 bases are a match to TRBD1. V dropped 2 bases and J dropped 7; count of bases not matched to a gene: 11. The CDR3 is 16 residues long. CDR1 LGHNA and CDR2 YNFKEQ come from the germline V gene. CDR3 loop: CASSQKEGTGAHEQYF. DNA for the CDR3: TGTGCCAGCAGCCAAAAGGAAGGGACAGGGGCGCATGAGCAGTACTTC.

This clonotype occurred a few times. The J gene is TRBJ1-3, the V gene TRBV9; no reliable D call. This CDR3 contains 17 residues. V was clipped by 3 bases and J by 0 bases, with 16 bases between them. Germline CDR1 and CDR2: SGDLS and YYNGEE. The CDR3 loop is CASSAHAGSSSGNTIYF. The DNA for the CDR3 is TGTGCCAGCAGCGCGCATGCGGGGTCCTCCTCTGGAAACACCATATATTTT.

This rearrangement joins TRBV7-9 to TRBJ2-7; D may be TRBD1 or TRBD2 (5 bases each). The CDR3 sequence is 13 residues long. The V end lost 4 bases, the J end lost 6 bases, and 13 bases lay between the germline ends. Germline assignment: CDR1 SEHNR and CDR2 FQNEAQ (reference sequence). The CDR3 loop reads CASSSPGRLEQYF. The CDR3 DNA reads TGTGCCAGCAGCTCACCGGGACGACTCGAGCAGTACTTC.

This clonotype was seen a few times. V and J are TRBV7-9 and TRBJ1-1, with D tentatively TRBD1 (5 bases). CDR3 length equals 15 residues. V lost 1 base and J lost 1, with 10 bases in between. Germline values: CDR1 SEHNR, CDR2 FQNEAQ (reference sequence). The DNA of the CDR3 is TGTGCCAGCAGCTTAGGTTGGGGCCCGAACACTGAAGCTTTCTTT. Protein product: CASSLGWGPNTEAFF.

The J gene is TRBJ1-1, the V gene TRBV30, with D tentatively TRBD1 (5 bases). Trimming left V 0 bases short and J 8 bases short, with 16 bases between. This CDR3 has 14 residues. The germline V gene encodes CDR1 GTSNPN and CDR2 SVGIG (reference sequence). CDR3 in DNA: TGTGCCTGGAGTGTAAAAAGGTCAGGGATCGAAGCTTTCTTT. As protein: CAWSVKRSGIEAFF.

This chain uses TRBV5-1 with TRBJ2-3; D uncertain. This CDR3 is 14 amino acids long. Germline V lookup: CDR1 SGHRS, CDR2 YFSETQ. The ends were cut back, 0 bases at V and 6 bases at J, with 11 bases in the middle. The CDR3 DNA reads TGCGCCAGCAGCTTGGATCGGTTTCGGGATACGCAGTATTTT. Translated: CASSLDRFRDTQYF.

A remark on this clonotype: Compared with germline, one end of the junction differs, possibly owing to a read error. The CDR3 is CASSLGSTDAQYF. Here the CDR3 DNA reads TGTGCCAGCAGCCTTGGAAGCACAGATGCGCAGTATTTT. The chain couples TRBV7-3 to TRBJ2-3; D gene uncertain. This CDR3 is built from 13 residues. Germline V lookup: CDR1 SGHTA, CDR2 FQGTGA. Combining the CDR3 with reference TRBV7-3 and TRBJ2-3 gives the whole variable domain GAGVSQTPSNKVTEKGKYVELRCDPISGHTALYWYRQSLGQGPEFLIYFQGTGAADDSGLPNDRFFAVRPEGSVSTLKIQRTERGDSAVYLCASSLGSTDAQYFGPGTRLTVL.

This clonotype turned up a few times. The rearrangement joins TRBV12-3 or TRBV12-4 to TRBJ2-7; D tentatively fits TRBD1 or TRBD2 (5 bases each). Trimming left V 5 bases short and J 2 bases short, with 13 bases between. This CDR3 is 14 amino acids long. This chain's CDR3 is CASSRRDGTYEQYF. CDR3 sequence (DNA): TGTGCCAGCAGTCGAAGGGACGGTACCTACGAGCAGTACTTC.